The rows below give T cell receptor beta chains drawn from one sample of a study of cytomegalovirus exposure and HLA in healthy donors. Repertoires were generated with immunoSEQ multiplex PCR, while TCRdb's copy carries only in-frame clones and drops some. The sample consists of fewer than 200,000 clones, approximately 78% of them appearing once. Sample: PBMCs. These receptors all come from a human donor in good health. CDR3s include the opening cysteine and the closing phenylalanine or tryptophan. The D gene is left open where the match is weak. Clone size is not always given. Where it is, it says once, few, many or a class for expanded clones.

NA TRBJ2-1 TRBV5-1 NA TGCGCCAGCAGCTTAAGCGGAGGGTACAATGAGCAGTTCTTC CASSLSGGYNEQFF
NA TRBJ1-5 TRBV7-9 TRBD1 TGTGCCAGCAGCACAACAGGGGTGGGTCAGCCCCAGCATTTT CASSTTGVGQPQHF
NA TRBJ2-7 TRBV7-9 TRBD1 TGTGCCAGCTTGGGGGACAGCTCCTACGAGCAGTACTTC CASLGDSSYEQYF
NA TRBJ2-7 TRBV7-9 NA TGTGCCAGCTTGGGCGTCCACACCTACGAGCAGTACTTC CASLGVHTYEQYF
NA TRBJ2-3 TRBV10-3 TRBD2 TGTGCCATCAGTGTCCTAGCGGGGGTGGGCACAGATACGCAGTATTTT CAISVLAGVGTDTQYF
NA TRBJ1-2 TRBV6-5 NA TGTGCCAGCAGTTACCCAACGGGAGGCTACACCTTC CASSYPTGGYTF
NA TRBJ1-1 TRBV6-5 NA TGTGCCAGCAGCATACAGGCTTGGAACACTGAAGCTTTCTTT CASSIQAWNTEAFF
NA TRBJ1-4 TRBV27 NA TGTGCCAGCAGGGGCTTCGCCGCTAATGAAAAACTGTTTTTT CASRGFAANEKLFF
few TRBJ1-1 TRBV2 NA TGTGCCAGCCGGGGGAATAAGGACACTGAAGCTTTCTTT CASRGNKDTEAFF
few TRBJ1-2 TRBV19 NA TGTGCCAGTACCCGGGGTTATGGCTACACCTTC CASTRGYGYTF
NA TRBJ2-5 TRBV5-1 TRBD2 TGCGCCAGCACCCGGGTCCTAGCGGCAAAACAAGAGACCCAGTACTTC CASTRVLAAKQETQYF
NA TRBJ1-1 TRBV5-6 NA TGTGCCAGCAGCTTGGTGGGGAGTGAAGCTTTCTTT CASSLVGSEAFF
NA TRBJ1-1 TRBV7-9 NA TGTGCCAGCAGCTTAGCGTTGACAGCTGAAGCTTTCTTT CASSLALTAEAFF
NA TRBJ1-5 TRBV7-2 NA TGTGCCAGCAGCCCCCACGGAGACCAGCCCCAGCATTTT CASSPHGDQPQHF
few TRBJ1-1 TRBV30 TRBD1 TGTGCCTGGAGTGACGGACAGGGAAACACTGAAGCTTTCTTT CAWSDGQGNTEAFF
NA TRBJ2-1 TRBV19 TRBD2 TGTGCCAGTAGTATAACAGGGCTAGCGGGGAGTGAGCAGTTCTTC CASSITGLAGSEQFF
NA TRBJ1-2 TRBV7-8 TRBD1 TGTGCCAGCAGCCCGGGGACAGGGAGTGTAGAGGACTATGGCTACACCTTC CASSPGTGSVEDYGYTF
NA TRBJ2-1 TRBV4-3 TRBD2 TGCGCCAGCAGCAAGGGGACTAGCGGGGGCCTCTTGGGGGAGCAGTTCTTC CASSKGTSGGLLGEQFF
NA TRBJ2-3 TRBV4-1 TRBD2 TGCGCCAGCAGCCCTAGCGGGGGGTCCACAGATACGCAGTATTTT CASSPSGGSTDTQYF
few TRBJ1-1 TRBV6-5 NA TGTGCCAGCATTGGTGGGGCCACTGAAGCTTTCTTT CASIGGATEAFF
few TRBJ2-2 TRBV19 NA TGTGCCAGTAACTTACAGGTAGCAGGGGAGCTGTTTTTT CASNLQVAGELFF
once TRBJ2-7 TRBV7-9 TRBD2 TGTGCCAGCAGCTTAGAGGGAGGGACCACCTACGAGCAGTACTTC CASSLEGGTTYEQYF
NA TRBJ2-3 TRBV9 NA TGTGCCAGCAGCTTCGGGACTGACACAGATACGCAGTATTTT CASSFGTDTDTQYF
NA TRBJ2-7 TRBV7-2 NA TGTGCCAGCAGCTTAATGTCGTTAGCGGACTACGAGCAGTACTTC CASSLMSLADYEQYF
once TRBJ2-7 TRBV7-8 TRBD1 TGTGCCAGCAGCTCGACAGGGAGCTCCTACGAGCAGTACTTC CASSSTGSSYEQYF
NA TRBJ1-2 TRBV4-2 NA TGTGCCAGCAGCCAAGAACCGGACAGCAACTATGGCTACACCTTC CASSQEPDSNYGYTF
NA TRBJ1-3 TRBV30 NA TGTGCCTGCAACAGGGCTGGAAACACCATATATTTT CACNRAGNTIYF
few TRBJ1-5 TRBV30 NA TGTGCCTGGAGTTTCTCTAGGGAGGGGAATCAGCCCCAGCATTTT CAWSFSREGNQPQHF
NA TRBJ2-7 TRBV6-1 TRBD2 TGTGCCAGCACTAGCGGGGGCTCCCCCTACGAGCAGTACTTC CASTSGGSPYEQYF
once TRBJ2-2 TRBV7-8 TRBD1 TGTGCCAGCAGCAGATCGGGACAGGGGACGTGGGAGCTGTTTTTT CASSRSGQGTWELFF
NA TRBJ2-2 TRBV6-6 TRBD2 TGTGCCACCGTGGCGGGGGGGAACTTACTCGGGGAGCTGTTTTTT CATVAGGNLLGELFF
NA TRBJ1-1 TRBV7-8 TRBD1 TGTGCCAGCAGCTTGACAGGGTTTGACACTGAAGCTTTCTTT CASSLTGFDTEAFF
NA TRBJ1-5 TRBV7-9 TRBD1 TGTGCCAGCAGCCTATCCGGACAGGGCGGGCAGCCCCAGCATTTT CASSLSGQGGQPQHF
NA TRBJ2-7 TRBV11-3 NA TGTGCCAGCAGCTTAGCGTCCGGGGGGCACTCCTACGAGCAGTACTTC CASSLASGGHSYEQYF
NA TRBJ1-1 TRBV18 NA TGTGCCAGCTCACCAAATAACTACTTGAACACTGAAGCTTTCTTT CASSPNNYLNTEAFF
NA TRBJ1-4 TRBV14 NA TGTGCCAGCAGCCAAGATGAGGGGAGGGCTGAAAAACTGTTTTTT CASSQDEGRAEKLFF
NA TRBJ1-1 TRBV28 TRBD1 TGTGCCAGCAGTTTGTCCGGGACAGCGAACACTGAAGCTTTCTTT CASSLSGTANTEAFF
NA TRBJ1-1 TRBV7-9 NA TGTGCCAGCAGCCCAGAGGGGAGGGCTGAAGCTTTCTTT CASSPEGRAEAFF
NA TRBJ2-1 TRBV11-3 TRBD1 TGTGCCAGCAGTTCCGGGACAGGGGGGGGTGAGCAGTTCTTC CASSSGTGGGEQFF
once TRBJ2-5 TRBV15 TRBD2 TGTGCCACCAGCAGAGTGGGGACTAGCGGGGGGGTAGTAGAGACCCAGTACTTC CATSRVGTSGGVVETQYF
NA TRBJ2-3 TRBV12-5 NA TGTGCTAGTGGTTTGCTCCCAGGGGGAGGACCAGATACGCAGTATTTT CASGLLPGGGPDTQYF
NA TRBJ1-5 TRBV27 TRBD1 TGTGCCAGCAGTTTAACAGGGGGCACTTCTAGCAATCAGCCCCAGCATTTT CASSLTGGTSSNQPQHF
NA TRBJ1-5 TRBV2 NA TGTGCCAGCAGTGATGGTACAGGGAGTAGCAATCAGCCCCAGCATTTT CASSDGTGSSNQPQHF
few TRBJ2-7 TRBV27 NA TGTGCCAGCAGTTTATCGAGAGCTTACGAGCAGTACTTC CASSLSRAYEQYF
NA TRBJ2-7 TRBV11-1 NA TGTGCCAGCAGCTTCAACAGGGCACCCGCCTACGAGCAGTACTTC CASSFNRAPAYEQYF
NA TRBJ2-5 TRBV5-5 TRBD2 TGTGCCAGCAGCTTAGCGGGGGCCGTGGAGACCCAGTACTTC CASSLAGAVETQYF
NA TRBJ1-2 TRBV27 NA TGTGCCAGCAGTTTGACAAGGGGCTTAGGCTATGGCTACACCTTC CASSLTRGLGYGYTF
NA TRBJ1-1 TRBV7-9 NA TGTGCCAGCAGCTTAGCGGGGGGGGAAGCTTTCTTT CASSLAGGEAFF
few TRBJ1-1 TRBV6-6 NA TGTGCCAGCAGGGAGACAGGCCTGAACACTGAAGCTTTCTTT CASRETGLNTEAFF
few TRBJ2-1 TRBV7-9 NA TGTGCCAGCAGCCCCAATGGAGCGCCCAATGAGCAGTTCTTC CASSPNGAPNEQFF
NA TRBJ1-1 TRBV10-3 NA TGTGCCATCAGATTCCAGATGAACACTGAAGCTTTCTTT CAIRFQMNTEAFF
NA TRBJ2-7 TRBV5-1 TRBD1 TGCGCCAGCCGGGACAGGATTACGAATGAGCAGTACTTC CASRDRITNEQYF
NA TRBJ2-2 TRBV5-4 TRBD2 TGTGCCAGCAGCCCAGCGGGGGGCCATACCGGGGAGCTGTTTTTT CASSPAGGHTGELFF
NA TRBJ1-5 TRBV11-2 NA TGTGCCAGCAGCTTCACCGGGTACAATCAGCCCCAGCATTTT CASSFTGYNQPQHF
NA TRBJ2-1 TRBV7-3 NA TGTGCCAGCAGCTTAGTACACTATGCCTACAATGAGCAGTTCTTC CASSLVHYAYNEQFF
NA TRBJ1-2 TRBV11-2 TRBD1 TGTGCCAGCAGCGCCGACAGGGGCGCTTTTCGTGGCTACACCTTC CASSADRGAFRGYTF
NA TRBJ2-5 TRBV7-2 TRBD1 TGTGCCAGCAGCTCAGGGGGAAGGGGGCGAGAGACCCAGTACTTC CASSSGGRGRETQYF
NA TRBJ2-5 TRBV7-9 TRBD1 TGTGCCAGCAGCGCCGAACAGGGGCCTCGTATCCAGTACTTC CASSAEQGPRIQYF
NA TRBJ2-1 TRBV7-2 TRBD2 TGTGCCAGCAGCCCCCAGACTAGCGGGGGGCAAAATGAGCAGTTCTTC CASSPQTSGGQNEQFF
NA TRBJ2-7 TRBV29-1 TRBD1 TGCAGCGTTGAAGTGACAGGGGGAAACTACGAGCAGTACTTC CSVEVTGGNYEQYF